These 20 T cell receptor beta chains originate from one sample sequenced in a study of cytomegalovirus exposure and HLA in healthy donors. With 60 Vbeta and 13 Jbeta primers, the PCR was carried out. The assay was immunoSEQ multiplex PCR, and TCRdb's table has in-frame clones only and misses some. Here the sample spans about 150,000 clones, 60% to 80% being singletons. Sequences were obtained from PBMCs. Source of these receptors: a male donor in good health and CMV-seronegative.

The chain employs TRBV28 and TRBJ2-7; 9 positions agree with TRBD1. The CDR3 extends over 15 amino acids. The V gene end was trimmed by 4 bases and the J gene end by 0 bases; junction bases not matched to a gene: 4. Germline CDR1 and CDR2: MDHEN and SYDVKM. This chain's CDR3 is CASSSQGAGSYEQYF. The CDR3 DNA reads TGTGCCAGCAGTTCACAGGGGGCGGGCTCCTACGAGCAGTACTTC.

V and J are TRBV7-2 and TRBJ2-3; 9 nucleotides agree with TRBD2. This CDR3 has 17 amino acids. Per germline, CDR1 SGHTA and CDR2 FQGNSA. V was clipped by 4 bases and J by 2 bases; unmatched bases: 10. Here the CDR3 DNA reads TGTGCCAGCAGCTCTAGCGGGAAGAGGACCACCACAGATACGCAGTATTTT. Translation: CASSSSGKRTTTDTQYF. Looking up the rest from reference TRBV7-2 and TRBJ2-3 gives the full variable domain: GAGVSQSPSNKVTEKGKDVELRCDPISGHTALYWYRQSLGQGLEFLIYFQGNSAPDKSGLPSDRFSAERTGGSVSTLTIQRTQQEDSAVYLCASSSSGKRTTTDTQYFGPGTRLTVL.

This clone has only a few counts. The V call is TRBV11-2, the J call TRBJ1-4, with TRBD1 matching 7 bases. This CDR3 spans 17 amino acids. V lost 1 base and J lost 2; bases outside the gene matches: 7. From germline, CDR1 is SGHAT and CDR2 FQNNGV. CDR3 coding DNA: TGTGCCAGCAGCTTAGGTACTCGGGACAGCACTAATGAAAAACTGTTTTTT. This translates into CASSLGTRDSTNEKLFF. Full variable domain (outside the CDR3, taken from reference TRBV11-2 and TRBJ1-4): EAGVAQSPRYKIIEKRQSVAFWCNPISGHATLYWYQQILGQGPKLLIQFQNNGVVDDSQLPKDRFSAERLKGVDSTLKIQPAKLEDSAVYLCASSLGTRDSTNEKLFFGSGTQLSVL.

The chain carries TRBV2 and TRBJ2-3; TRBD1 matches 9 bases. Germline CDR1 is SNHLY and CDR2 is FYNNEI. The V and J ends lost 7 bases and 1 base, in that order; junction bases with no gene match: 9. The CDR3 runs to 16 residues. The CDR3 coding sequence is TGTGCCAGCACCCGAGCGGGACAGGGCGGCACAGATACGCAGTATTTT. It translates to CASTRAGQGGTDTQYF.

The chain joins TRBV25-1 to TRBJ1-2; D unclear. Trimming took 4 bases from V and 3 from J, leaving 18 bases between them. The germline V gene encodes CDR1 MGHDK and CDR2 SYGVNS. This CDR3 is built from 16 residues. CDR3 residues: CASSGNRRSIDYGYTF. CDR3 nucleotide sequence: TGTGCCAGCAGTGGTAATCGTCGGAGTATCGACTATGGCTACACCTTC.

The chain combines TRBV15 with TRBJ2-1, with TRBD1 identical over 9 bases. CDR3 length equals 15 residues. After removal of 3 bases from V and 8 bases from J, the junction contained 8 bases not matched to a gene. CDR1 and CDR2 from the germline V gene are LNHNV and YYDKDF (reference sequence). CDR3 in amino acids: CATSSPGTGIHEQFF. In nucleotides, the CDR3 is TGTGCCACCAGCAGTCCCGGGACAGGGATTCATGAGCAGTTCTTC.

V gene TRBV15 combines with J gene TRBJ1-5, with D maybe TRBD1 (5 bases). V shed 0 bases and J shed 9 bases, with 15 bases lying between them. The CDR3 loop spans 15 amino acids. CDR1 is LNHNV, CDR2 YYDKDF, per germline (reference sequence). The CDR3 protein is CATSREGGGVGPQHF. For the CDR3, the DNA is TGTGCCACCAGCAGAGAAGGTGGGGGGGTCGGGCCCCAGCATTTT.

The rearrangement links TRBV6-6 to TRBJ1-2, with 9 nucleotides matching TRBD1. Germline V lookup: CDR1 MNHNY, CDR2 SVGAGI (reference sequence). V was pared by 5 bases and J by 7 bases, with 11 bases of the junction left unmatched. The CDR3 consists of 15 residues. CDR3 residues: CASSLGQGSPSGYTF. DNA of the CDR3: TGTGCCAGCAGTCTGGGACAGGGTTCCCCCTCTGGCTACACCTTC.

This clone was counted once. The chain has TRBV7-8 and TRBJ1-5; 8 positions agree with TRBD1. Per germline, CDR1 SGHVS and CDR2 FQNEAQ. The junction had 1 base not matched to a gene; V was cut back by 5 bases and J by 1 base. The CDR3 runs 14 residues. CDR3 nucleotides: TGTGCCAGCAGCCAGGGGGCGAGCAATCAGCCCCAGCATTTT. Its protein is CASSQGASNQPQHF.

In this sample, this clone turned up once. The chain joins TRBV7-2 to TRBJ2-1; D is unclear. The ends were cut back, 5 bases at V and 0 bases at J, with 14 bases in the middle. Germline V CDR1 and CDR2: SGHTA, FQGNSA. The CDR3 consists of 16 residues. CDR3 sequence reads: CASSPHLVPSYNEQFF. CDR3 bases: TGTGCCAGCAGCCCCCATTTAGTTCCCTCCTACAATGAGCAGTTCTTC.

V and J are TRBV28 and TRBJ2-1; D possibly corresponds to TRBD2 (5 bases). Germline assignment: CDR1 MDHEN and CDR2 SYDVKM. The V end was cut by 8 bases, the J end by 0 bases, with 14 bases between. This CDR3 is 15 amino acids long. CDR3 residues: CASVGRDFSYNEQFF. The DNA of the CDR3 is TGTGCCAGCGTAGGGAGAGACTTCTCCTACAATGAGCAGTTCTTC.

The genes are TRBV5-1 and TRBJ2-5; 9 bases align to TRBD2. Germline CDR1 SGHRS, CDR2 YFSETQ. V shed 2 bases, J shed 4 bases, and the junction held 0 bases outside the gene matches. The length of the CDR3 is 13 residues. CDR3 amino acids: CASSLLAGETQYF. The CDR3 bases are TGCGCCAGCAGCTTACTAGCGGGAGAGACCCAGTACTTC. The full variable domain, with the rest looked up from reference TRBV5-1 and TRBJ2-5, is KAGVTQTPRYLIKTRGQQVTLSCSPISGHRSVSWYQQTPGQGLQFLFEYFSETQRNKGNFPGRFSGRQFSNSRSEMNVSTLELGDSALYLCASSLLAGETQYFGPGTRLLVL.

This clone came up a few times. The chain is built from TRBV19 and TRBJ2-7; 9 nucleotides align to TRBD1. CDR1 LNHDA and CDR2 SQIVND come from the germline V gene (reference sequence). The CDR3 covers 15 residues. The V segment lost 5 bases and the J segment 4 bases; nucleotides outside the gene matches: 9. In DNA, the CDR3 is TGTGCCAGTAGTTCTCGACAGGGGGTTGAGTACGAGCAGTACTTC. It specifies CASSSRQGVEYEQYF.

CDR3 in amino acids: CASSVDSYNEQFF. In DNA, the CDR3 is TGTGCCAGCAGCGTTGACTCGTACAATGAGCAGTTCTTC. The chain uses TRBV7-9 and TRBJ2-1; D gene ambiguous. V was clipped by 5 bases and J by 4 bases, with 9 bases between them. This CDR3 comprises 13 residues. The germline V gene encodes CDR1 SEHNR and CDR2 FQNEAQ (reference sequence).

The chain links TRBV7-3 to TRBJ2-3; TRBD2 matches 7 bases. The junction had 2 bases not matched to a gene; V was cut back by 3 bases and J by 2 bases. There are 14 residues in the CDR3. CDR1 is SGHTA and CDR2 is FQGTGA in the germline V gene. The DNA for the CDR3 is TGTGCCAGCAGCTTCAGCGGGGCCACAGATACGCAGTATTTT. Residues: CASSFSGATDTQYF.

The V call is TRBV2, the J call TRBJ1-5, with D possibly being TRBD1 (5 bases). The germline V and J ends were trimmed by 7 bases and 0 bases, with 13 bases remaining between them. The CDR3 extends over 15 amino acids. Germline lookup yields CDR1 SNHLY and CDR2 FYNNEI. As DNA, the CDR3 is TGTGCCAGCACCGAAGGTAGGGGTAGCAATCAGCCCCAGCATTTT. Its translation: CASTEGRGSNQPQHF.

The J gene is TRBJ2-1, the V gene TRBV4-3; a weak D match, TRBD2 (6 bases). Germline V lookup: CDR1 LGHNA, CDR2 YSLEER. Trimming took off 1 base at V and 1 base at J, with 14 bases between the two ends. This CDR3 has 17 residues. In DNA, the CDR3 is TGCGCCAGCAGCCAAGGTCCTGGGGCGGGATCCTACAATGAGCAGTTCTTC. It specifies CASSQGPGAGSYNEQFF.

The V and J genes are TRBV15 and TRBJ2-7; D perhaps matches TRBD1 (6 bases). Looked up from germline, CDR1 is LNHNV and CDR2 is YYDKDF (reference sequence). The CDR3 is 14 residues long. Between the trimmed V and J ends, which lost 0 bases and 4 bases, there was a span of 10 bases. The DNA of the CDR3 is TGTGCCACCAGCAGAGAGACAGGTCGGTACGAGCAGTACTTC. It codes for CATSRETGRYEQYF.

The CDR3 region has the DNA TGTGCCAGCACCCCCGATGGAGCTCAGGGGCATGAGCAGTTCTTC. Translated: CASTPDGAQGHEQFF. The chain carries TRBV6-6 and TRBJ2-1; possibly TRBD1 for D (6 bases). V shed 7 bases and J shed 8 bases, with 21 bases lying between them. Germline V CDR1 and CDR2: MNHNY, SVGAGI (reference sequence). This CDR3 has 15 residues.

This chain connects TRBV6-5 to TRBJ2-2; 7 bases match TRBD1. V gave up 6 bases and J gave up 5 bases; unmatched junction bases: 6. CDR3 length: 14 amino acids. The V gene's germline CDR1 is MNHEY and CDR2 SVGAGI. CDR3 residues: CASRQGFGTGELFF. DNA for the CDR3: TGTGCCAGCAGACAGGGGTTCGGGACCGGGGAGCTGTTTTTT.